A selection of T cell receptor beta chains follows, all from one sample in a study of technical replicates of blood from several donors. Libraries were prepared by immunoSEQ multiplex PCR; TCRdb keeps only in-frame clonotypes and omits some of them. Of about 93,000 clones listed, 95% are singletons. Sequenced: T cells isolated from PBMCs. The receptor set was obtained from a human donor in good health. Both conserved end residues are part of each CDR3. D genes are given only for firm matches. The size of a clone is reported for some rows only, either as once, few or many, or as a class for expanded clones.

size	V	J	D	CDR3	DNA
NA	TRBV7-9	TRBJ2-7	NA	CASSSTGYEQYF	TGTGCCAGCAGCTCCACAGGCTACGAGCAGTACTTC
NA	TRBV6-1	TRBJ1-1	NA	CASSEYGTEAFF	TGTGCCAGCAGTGAATACGGGACTGAAGCTTTCTTT
NA	TRBV10-3	TRBJ2-7	TRBD1	CAISVGTGTYEQYF	TGTGCCATCAGTGTTGGGACAGGGACGTACGAGCAGTACTTC
NA	TRBV27	TRBJ1-2	NA	CASSALTGSPYGYTF	TGTGCCAGCAGTGCCTTGACAGGTTCTCCCTATGGCTACACCTTC
NA	TRBV5-1	TRBJ1-2	TRBD1	CASSTGTVKNYGYTF	TGCGCCAGCAGCACTGGGACAGTGAAGAACTATGGCTACACCTTC
once	TRBV7-2	TRBJ2-1	TRBD1	CASSLGARTGNNEQFF	TGTGCCAGCAGCTTAGGGGCTCGGACAGGGAACAATGAGCAGTTCTTC
NA	TRBV27	TRBJ2-7	TRBD2	CASSTPGTSGYEQYF	TGTGCCAGCAGTACCCCCGGGACTAGCGGCTACGAGCAGTACTTC
NA	TRBV10-3	TRBJ2-1	TRBD2	CAISPGGSYNEQFF	TGTGCCATCAGTCCGGGGGGGTCCTACAATGAGCAGTTCTTC
NA	TRBV2	TRBJ2-3	NA	CASWSGKGTDTQYF	TGTGCCAGCTGGAGCGGTAAGGGCACAGATACGCAGTATTTT
once	TRBV19	TRBJ2-3	NA	CASRGSSGRGTDTQYF	TGTGCCAGTAGGGGTAGTAGCGGTAGAGGCACAGATACGCAGTATTTT
NA	TRBV6-6	TRBJ1-5	TRBD1	CAADRGGLPQHF	TGTGCCGCCGACAGGGGGGGTTTGCCCCAGCATTTT
NA	TRBV13	TRBJ1-1	NA	CASSLPPTGTEAFF	TGTGCCAGCAGCTTACCACCGACAGGCACTGAAGCTTTCTTT
NA	TRBV19	TRBJ2-7	NA	CASSPQGYEQYF	TGTGCCAGTAGTCCACAGGGATACGAGCAGTACTTC
NA	TRBV6-5	TRBJ1-4	NA	CASSYSNYAGMEKLFF	TGTGCCAGCAGTTACTCGAATTATGCAGGGATGGAAAAACTGTTTTTT
once	TRBV11-2	TRBJ2-6	NA	CASSLTGTGANVLTF	TGTGCCAGCAGCTTAACGGGTACTGGGGCCAACGTCCTGACTTTC
few	TRBV9	TRBJ1-1	TRBD1	CASSGRQGNTEAFF	TGTGCCAGCAGCGGAAGACAGGGGAACACTGAAGCTTTCTTT
NA	TRBV4-1	TRBJ2-1	NA	CASRLQRTDNEQFF	TGCGCCAGCAGGTTACAGAGGACAGACAATGAGCAGTTCTTC
few	TRBV6-1	TRBJ1-1	NA	CASRERGAFF	TGTGCCAGCAGGGAGCGGGGCGCTTTCTTT
once	TRBV7-9	TRBJ2-7	NA	CASSLVGGGKNSYEQYF	TGTGCCAGCAGCTTGGTAGGGGGCGGGAAGAACTCCTACGAGCAGTACTTC
NA	TRBV12-5	TRBJ1-4	NA	CASGLYALGQLLNEKLFF	TGTGCTAGTGGTCTCTACGCCTTAGGACAACTCCTTAATGAAAAACTGTTTTTT
NA	TRBV18	TRBJ1-5	TRBD1	CASSPSSTGGRGNQPQHF	TGTGCCAGCTCACCAAGTTCGACAGGGGGTAGAGGCAATCAGCCCCAGCATTTT